The subject of this entry is one T cell receptor beta chain. The CDR3 runs to 14 residues. From germline, CDR1 is SGDLS and CDR2 YYNGEE. V shed 4 bases, J shed 4 bases, and the junction held 6 bases outside the gene matches. Under the authors' procedure: Amplification of reference gene primers was used by the study to estimate nucleated cell counts. Sequenced by immunoSEQ multiplex PCR; TCRdb stores in-frame clones only, minus some. V, J and clone size reflect that table, while D and trimming were determined from the DNA. The sample lists fewer than 400,000 clones, approximately 82% occurring once. This entry comes from a study of blood T cell repertoires in COVID-19. Study summary: Sites across the United States, Italy and Spain contributed samples from acute and convalescent COVID-19. PBMCs, B-cell-depleted T cells, or T cells were the source of the cDNA or gDNA that made up the material.

Sequenced: peripheral blood. The receptor was isolated from a man aged 25 to 40 with active or convalescent COVID-19. The chain recombines TRBV9 with TRBJ2-7, with TRBD2 matching over 9 bases. The DNA for the CDR3 is TGTGCCAGCAGCCCCAGCGGGAGGAATTACGAGCAGTACTTC. Residues: CASSPSGRNYEQYF.